Listed below are T cell receptor beta chains from one sample, sequenced in a study of cytomegalovirus exposure and HLA in healthy donors. Produced via immunoSEQ multiplex PCR; TCRdb's table is partial and in-frame only. In the table there are approximately 110,000 clones, 69% of which are singletons. Sequenced input: PBMCs. The receptor source for this set is a woman in her 70s in good health and CMV-seropositive. CDR3s include the opening cysteine and the closing phenylalanine or tryptophan.

J | length | V | CDR3
TRBJ1-2 | 13 | TRBV18 | CASSPTGLEGYTF
TRBJ1-1 | 15 | TRBV2 | CASSDQTGGRTEAFF
TRBJ1-1 | 13 | TRBV2 | CASSPGTATEAFF
TRBJ1-2 | 14 | TRBV30 | CAFGQGRIAYGYTF
TRBJ1-5 | 14 | TRBV2 | CASSGGVGNQPQHF
TRBJ2-5 | 15 | TRBV5-1 | CASSLGQGSQETQYF
TRBJ1-5 | 15 | TRBV19 | CASSTGTGPNQPQHF
TRBJ1-2 | 14 | TRBV10-3 | CAIRRSPQDYGYTF
TRBJ1-1 | 17 | TRBV5-1 | CASSLTGTGLMNTEAFF
TRBJ1-2 | 15 | TRBV7-2 | CASSPQGASLYGYTF
TRBJ1-2 | 13 | TRBV9 | CASSAKLYYGYTF
TRBJ2-3 | 14 | TRBV7-8 | CASSPGSSTDTQYF
TRBJ1-3 | 14 | TRBV15 | CATSITGVGNTIYF
TRBJ2-4 | 14 | TRBV18 | CASSPTGDLNIQYF
TRBJ2-1 | 12 | TRBV6-5 | CASSSASGEQFF
TRBJ2-1 | 16 | TRBV5-1 | CASSSGTSAAYNEQFF
TRBJ2-5 | 13 | TRBV6-5 | CASSQTRRETQYF
TRBJ2-2 | 17 | TRBV4-1 | CASSQDLSLAGGEELFF
TRBJ2-3 | 15 | TRBV29-1 | CSVLPGTTSTDTQYF
TRBJ2-1 | 16 | TRBV7-3 | CASSPSGGGPYNEQFF
TRBJ1-6 | 19 | TRBV11-2 | CASSLAGQGKWSYNSPLHF
TRBJ1-5 | 13 | TRBV29-1 | CSVGEGGNQPQHF
TRBJ1-1 | 15 | TRBV5-1 | CASTRQGGFGPEAFF
TRBJ2-2 | 17 | TRBV11-2 | CASSFASGGVNTGELFF
TRBJ2-3 | 14 | TRBV5-6 | CASSFGTGADTQYF
TRBJ1-1 | 13 | TRBV7-2 | CASSRAYRGEAFF